This TCR beta chain originates from a study of response to subunit inactivated influenza vaccine. Whole-study results and caveats: A suggestion made by the authors is that each seasonal influenza vaccination recruits few new T cells.

TCRdb processed the RT-PCR reads anew with MiXCR; each CDR3 protein has one entry. The sample records roughly 650,000 distinct CDR3 sequences, 15% to 19% being singletons. In its sample, this clonotype was seen many times. Its antigen is unknown. Material: PBMCs from blood, obtained roughly 12 days after vaccination. This receptor was identified in a man aged 45 to 65 who received an inactivated influenza vaccine.

The DNA for the CDR3 is TGTGCCAGCTCCGGGGACCGGAACTACAATGAGCAGTTCTTC. Encoded protein: CASSGDRNYNEQFF. The chain couples TRBV18 to TRBJ2-1; D is tentatively TRBD1 or TRBD2 (5 bases each). The V and J ends lost 6 bases and 3 bases respectively, with 12 bases between them. CDR1 is KGHSH and CDR2 is LQKENI in the germline V gene. The length of the CDR3 is 14 residues.